Detailed here is one TCR beta chain. Its recognized antigen is unknown. Base qualities are not recorded, but no much larger clone differs from it by a single base. Libraries came from the immunoSEQ multiplex PCR assay. The authors' analysis ran thus. To diagnose cytomegalovirus status from the catalog of TCR beta chain sequences, a statistical classification framework was built. The immuneACCESS repertoire file appears here via TCRdb, limited to in-frame rearrangements. These files lack a portion of the clones; in checked studies, under half of the deficit traces to unresolved V genes, and the cause of the others is not known. V, J and clone size were drawn from that table, and D and trimming were deduced from the DNA. Here the sample has around 200,000 clones; 80% to 85% occur a single time. The biggest ten clones account for roughly 1.2% of the sample. Donors formed part of the validation cohort, which comprised approximately 130 subjects and was distinct from the first cohort of under 750 subjects.

V and J are trimmed by 4 bases and 3 bases, and the gene matches miss 6 bases of the junction. CDR1 and CDR2 (SGHNT, YYREEE) derive from the germline V gene (reference sequence). Inclusive of the bounding cysteine and phenylalanine, the CDR3 is 15 residues long. Only CDR3 DNA remains: 45 bases, in frame from the first base. These data come from a study of cytomegalovirus exposure and HLA in healthy donors (dated 2017 in TCRdb). For the study in its entirety: A later analysis indicated that the 90 to 150 validation repertoires were generated on the platform also employed for the 700 or so repertoires of the first cohort. Along with the approximately 650-subject first cohort, a separate validation cohort of 120 different subjects was used. To predict cytomegalovirus infection status, the study brought together high-throughput TCR immunosequencing, statistical association of individual TCRs with disease status, and machine learning. The study aimed to test whether signatures of past pathogen exposure could be identified by cataloging public T cell receptors. Paper-wide results and their limitations: The validation cohort had no HLA typing available for a later analysis, so co-occurrence within that cohort was assessed over all 120 or so repertoires. In vitro tests confirmed that three of the cytomegalovirus-associated TCR beta chains recognize cytomegalovirus antigens. The classifier was reported to diagnose cytomegalovirus status with high specificity and sensitivity in both the original cohort and the validation cohort. In a later analysis, TCRs clustered in the first cohort were found to also tend to co-occur in the approximately 110 validation repertoires, with roughly 93% of cluster scores above 0. Most TCR sequences were seen in very few donors, while some public TCRs were found in many individuals. According to the authors, the approach could potentially be generalized to other disease states and immunological phenotypes. The study gave a list of 150 to 200 TCR beta chains associated with cytomegalovirus.

The receptor's source is a woman in her 30s in good health and CMV-seronegative. Sequencing input: PBMCs. The chain couples TRBV5-4 to TRBJ2-7; TRBD2 fits 11 bases in the junction. The DNA reads TGTGCCAGCAGCGGGCCACTAGCGGGAGTCTACGAGCAGTACTTC. It is translated as CASSGPLAGVYEQYF.